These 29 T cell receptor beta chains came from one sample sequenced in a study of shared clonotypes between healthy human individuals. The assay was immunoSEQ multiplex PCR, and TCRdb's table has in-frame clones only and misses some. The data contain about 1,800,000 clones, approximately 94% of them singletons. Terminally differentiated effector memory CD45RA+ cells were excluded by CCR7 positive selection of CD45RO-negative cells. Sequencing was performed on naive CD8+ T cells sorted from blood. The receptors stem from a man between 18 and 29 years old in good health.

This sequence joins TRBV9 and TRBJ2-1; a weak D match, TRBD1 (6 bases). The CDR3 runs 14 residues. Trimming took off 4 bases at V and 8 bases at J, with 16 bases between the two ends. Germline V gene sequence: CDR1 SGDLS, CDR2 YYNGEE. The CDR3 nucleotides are TGTGCCAGCAGCACCCGGCAGGGGAAGGATGAGCAGTTCTTC. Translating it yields CASSTRQGKDEQFF.

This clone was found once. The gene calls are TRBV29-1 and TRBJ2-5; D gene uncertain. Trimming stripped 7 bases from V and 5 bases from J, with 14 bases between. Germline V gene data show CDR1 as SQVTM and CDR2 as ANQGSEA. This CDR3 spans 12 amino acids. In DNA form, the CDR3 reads TGCAGCGCCCAATATGACGCGGAGACCCAGTACTTC. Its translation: CSAQYDAETQYF.

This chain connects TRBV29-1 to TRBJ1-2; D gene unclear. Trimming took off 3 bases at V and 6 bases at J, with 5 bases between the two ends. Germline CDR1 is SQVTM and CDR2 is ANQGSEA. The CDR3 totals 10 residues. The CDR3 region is CSVDSHGYTF. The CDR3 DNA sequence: TGCAGCGTTGATTCCCATGGCTACACCTTC.

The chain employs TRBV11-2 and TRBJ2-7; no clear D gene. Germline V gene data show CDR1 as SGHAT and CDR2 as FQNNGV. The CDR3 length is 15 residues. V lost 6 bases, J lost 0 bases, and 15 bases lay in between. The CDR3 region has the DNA TGTGCCAGCAGGTTGACCCCGGAGAGCTCCTACGAGCAGTACTTC. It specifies CASRLTPESSYEQYF.

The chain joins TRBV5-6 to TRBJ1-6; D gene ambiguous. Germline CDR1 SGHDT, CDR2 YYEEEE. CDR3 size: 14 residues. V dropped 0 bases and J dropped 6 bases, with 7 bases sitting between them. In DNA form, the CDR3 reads TGTGCCAGCAGCTTGGTGGGTGTTAATTCACCCCTCCACTTT. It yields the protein CASSLVGVNSPLHF.

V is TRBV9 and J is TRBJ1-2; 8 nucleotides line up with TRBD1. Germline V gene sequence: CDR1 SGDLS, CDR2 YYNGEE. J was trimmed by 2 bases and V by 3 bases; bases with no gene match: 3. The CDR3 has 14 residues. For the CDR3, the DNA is TGTGCCAGCAGCGAGGACAGGGTAAACTATGGCTACACCTTC. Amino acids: CASSEDRVNYGYTF. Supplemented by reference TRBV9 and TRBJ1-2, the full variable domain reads DSGVTQTPKHLITATGQRVTLRCSPRSGDLSVYWYQQSLDQGLQFLIQYYNGEERAKGNILERFSAQQFPDLHSELNLSSLELGDSALYFCASSEDRVNYGYTFGSGTRLTVV.

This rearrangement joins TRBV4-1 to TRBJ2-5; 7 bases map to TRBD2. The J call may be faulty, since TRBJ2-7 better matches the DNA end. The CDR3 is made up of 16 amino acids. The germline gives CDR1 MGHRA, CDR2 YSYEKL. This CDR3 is CASSQVHSGLSYEQYF. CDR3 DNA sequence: TGCGCCAGCAGCCAAGTGCATAGCGGGCTCTCCTACGAGCAGTACTTC.

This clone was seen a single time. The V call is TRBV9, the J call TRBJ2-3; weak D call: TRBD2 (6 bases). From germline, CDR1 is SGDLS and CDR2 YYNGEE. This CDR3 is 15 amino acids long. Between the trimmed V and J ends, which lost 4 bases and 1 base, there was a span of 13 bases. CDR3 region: CASSPQASGTDTQYF. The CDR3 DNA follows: TGTGCCAGCAGCCCACAGGCTAGCGGCACAGATACGCAGTATTTT.

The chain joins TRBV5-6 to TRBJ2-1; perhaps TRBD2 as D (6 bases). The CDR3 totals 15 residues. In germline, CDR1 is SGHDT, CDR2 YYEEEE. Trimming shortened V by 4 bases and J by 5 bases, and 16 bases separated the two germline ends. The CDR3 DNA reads TGTGCCAGCAGCCGGGAGCAGGTACCCCACAATGAGCAGTTCTTC. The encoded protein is CASSREQVPHNEQFF.

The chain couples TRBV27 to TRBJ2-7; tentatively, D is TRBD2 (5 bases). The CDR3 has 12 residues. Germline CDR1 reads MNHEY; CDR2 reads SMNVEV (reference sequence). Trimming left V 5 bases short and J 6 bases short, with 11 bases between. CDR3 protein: CASSPDYLEQYF. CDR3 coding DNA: TGTGCCAGCAGTCCTGACTATCTCGAGCAGTACTTC.

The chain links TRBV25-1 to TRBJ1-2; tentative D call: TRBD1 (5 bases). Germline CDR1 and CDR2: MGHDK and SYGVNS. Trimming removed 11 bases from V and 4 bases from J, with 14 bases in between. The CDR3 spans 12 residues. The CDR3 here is CAWAQESYGYTF. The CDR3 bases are TGTGCCTGGGCACAGGAGTCCTATGGCTACACCTTC.

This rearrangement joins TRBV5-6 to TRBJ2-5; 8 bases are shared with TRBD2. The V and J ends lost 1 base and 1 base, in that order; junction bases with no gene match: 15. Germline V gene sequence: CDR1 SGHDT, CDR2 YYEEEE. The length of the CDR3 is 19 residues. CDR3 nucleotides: TGTGCCAGCAGCTTGAGGTTCGGGGGGGCCTTTGTATCCCAAGAGACCCAGTACTTC. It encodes CASSLRFGGAFVSQETQYF.

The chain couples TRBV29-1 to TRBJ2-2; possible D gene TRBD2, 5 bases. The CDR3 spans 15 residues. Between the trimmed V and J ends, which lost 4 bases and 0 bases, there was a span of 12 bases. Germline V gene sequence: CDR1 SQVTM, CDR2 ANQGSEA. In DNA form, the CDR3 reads TGCAGCGTTGTCGATCCTAGCTCGAACACCGGGGAGCTGTTTTTT. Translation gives CSVVDPSSNTGELFF.

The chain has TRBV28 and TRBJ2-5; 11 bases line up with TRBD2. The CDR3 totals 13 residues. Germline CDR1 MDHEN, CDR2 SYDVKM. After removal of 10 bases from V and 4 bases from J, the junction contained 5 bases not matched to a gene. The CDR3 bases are TGTGCCACCTATAGCGGGGGGGGAGAGACCCAGTACTTC. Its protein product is CATYSGGGETQYF. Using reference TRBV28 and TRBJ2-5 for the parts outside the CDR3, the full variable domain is DVKVTQSSRYLVKRTGEKVFLECVQDMDHENMFWYRQDPGLGLRLIYFSYDVKMKEKGDIPEGYSVSREKKERFSLILESASTNQTSMYLCATYSGGGETQYFGPGTRLLVL.

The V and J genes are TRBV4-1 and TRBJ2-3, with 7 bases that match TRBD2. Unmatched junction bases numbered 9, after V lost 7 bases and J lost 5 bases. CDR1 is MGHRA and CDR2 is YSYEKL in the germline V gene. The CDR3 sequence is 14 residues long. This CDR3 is CASNGAGAEDTQYF. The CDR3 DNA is TGCGCCAGCAACGGGGCGGGAGCGGAAGATACGCAGTATTTT.

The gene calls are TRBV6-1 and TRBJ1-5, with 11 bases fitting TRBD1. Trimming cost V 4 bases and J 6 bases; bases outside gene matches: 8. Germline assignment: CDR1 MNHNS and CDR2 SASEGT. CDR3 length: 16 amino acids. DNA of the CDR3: TGTGCCAGCAGTGCATCCAGGACAGGGGGCATTCAGCCCCAGCATTTT. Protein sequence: CASSASRTGGIQPQHF.

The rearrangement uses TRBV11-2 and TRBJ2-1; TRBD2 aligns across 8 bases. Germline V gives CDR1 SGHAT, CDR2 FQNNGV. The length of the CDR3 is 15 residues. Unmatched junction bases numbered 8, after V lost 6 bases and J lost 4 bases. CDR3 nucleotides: TGTGCCAGCAGTTCCGGGACTAGGGGTTACAATGAGCAGTTCTTC. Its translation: CASSSGTRGYNEQFF.

The CDR3: CASTRTGLGMNTEAFF. For the CDR3, the DNA is TGTGCCAGTACCCGGACAGGCCTGGGGATGAACACTGAAGCTTTCTTT. V gene TRBV19 combines with J gene TRBJ1-1; 7 bases are a match to TRBD1. Germline V gene lookup returns CDR1 LNHDA and CDR2 SQIVND (reference sequence). V trimming: 7 bases; J trimming: 0 bases; junction bases outside the gene matches: 11. The CDR3 consists of 16 residues.

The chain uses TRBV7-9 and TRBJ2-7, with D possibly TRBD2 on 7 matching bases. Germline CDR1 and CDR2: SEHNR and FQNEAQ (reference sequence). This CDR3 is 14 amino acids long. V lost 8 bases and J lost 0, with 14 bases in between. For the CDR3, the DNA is TGTGCCAGCGGCGGGGGCCCGAGCTCCTACGAGCAGTACTTC. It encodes CASGGGPSSYEQYF.

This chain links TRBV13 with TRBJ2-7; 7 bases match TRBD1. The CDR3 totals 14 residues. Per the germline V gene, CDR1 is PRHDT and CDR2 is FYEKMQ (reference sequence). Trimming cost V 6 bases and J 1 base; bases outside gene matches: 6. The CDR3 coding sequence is TGTGCCAGCAGTCCGGAGACAGGGTCCTACGAGCAGTACTTC. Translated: CASSPETGSYEQYF.

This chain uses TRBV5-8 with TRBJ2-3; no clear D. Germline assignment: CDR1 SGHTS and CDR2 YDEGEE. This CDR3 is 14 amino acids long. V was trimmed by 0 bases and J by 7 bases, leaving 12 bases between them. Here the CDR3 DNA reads TGTGCCAGCAGCTTGGTTATTGGGCGAAATACGCAGTATTTT. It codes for CASSLVIGRNTQYF.

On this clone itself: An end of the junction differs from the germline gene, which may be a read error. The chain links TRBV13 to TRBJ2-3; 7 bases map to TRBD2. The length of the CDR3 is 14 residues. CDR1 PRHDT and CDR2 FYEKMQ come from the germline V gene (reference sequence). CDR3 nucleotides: TGTGCCAGCAGCCCCGAGACTAGCAAAGATACGCAGTATTTT. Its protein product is CASSPETSKDTQYF.

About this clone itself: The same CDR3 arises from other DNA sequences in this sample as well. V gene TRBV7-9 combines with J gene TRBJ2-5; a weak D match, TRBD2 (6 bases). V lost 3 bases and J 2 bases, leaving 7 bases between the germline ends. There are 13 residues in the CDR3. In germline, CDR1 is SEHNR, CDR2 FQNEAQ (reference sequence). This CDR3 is CASSFGGQETQYF. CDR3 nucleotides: TGTGCCAGCAGCTTTGGGGGGCAAGAGACCCAGTACTTC.

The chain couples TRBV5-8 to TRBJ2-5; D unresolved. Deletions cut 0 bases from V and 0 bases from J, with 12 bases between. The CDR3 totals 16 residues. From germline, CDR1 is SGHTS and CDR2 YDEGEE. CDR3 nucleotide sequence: TGTGCCAGCAGCTTGGCCCGGCTAGGGTACCAAGAGACCCAGTACTTC. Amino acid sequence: CASSLARLGYQETQYF.

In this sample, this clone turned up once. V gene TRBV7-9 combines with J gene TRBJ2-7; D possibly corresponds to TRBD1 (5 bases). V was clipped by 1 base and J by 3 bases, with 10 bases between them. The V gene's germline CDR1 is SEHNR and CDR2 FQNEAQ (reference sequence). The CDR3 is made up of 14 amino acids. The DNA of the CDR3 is TGTGCCAGCAGCTTAGGGGGCCGGCTCTACGAGCAGTACTTC. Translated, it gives CASSLGGRLYEQYF.

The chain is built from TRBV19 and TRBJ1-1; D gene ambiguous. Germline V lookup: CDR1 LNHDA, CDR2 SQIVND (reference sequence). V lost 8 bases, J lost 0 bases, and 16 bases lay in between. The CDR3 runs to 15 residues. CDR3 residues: CASCAAGTMNTEAFF. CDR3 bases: TGTGCCAGTTGCGCGGCCGGAACCATGAACACTGAAGCTTTCTTT.

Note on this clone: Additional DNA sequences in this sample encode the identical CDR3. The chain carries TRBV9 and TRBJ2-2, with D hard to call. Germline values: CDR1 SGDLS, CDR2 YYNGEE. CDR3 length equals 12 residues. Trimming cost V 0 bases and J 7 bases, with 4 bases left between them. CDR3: CASSVGDGELFF. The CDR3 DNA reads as TGTGCCAGCAGCGTAGGAGACGGGGAGCTGTTTTTT.

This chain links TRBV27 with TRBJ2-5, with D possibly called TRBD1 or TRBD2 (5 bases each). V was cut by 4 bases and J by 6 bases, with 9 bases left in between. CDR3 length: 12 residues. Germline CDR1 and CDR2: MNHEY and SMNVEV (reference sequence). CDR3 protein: CASSSQGQTQYF. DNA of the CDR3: TGTGCCAGCAGTTCCCAGGGACAGACCCAGTACTTC.

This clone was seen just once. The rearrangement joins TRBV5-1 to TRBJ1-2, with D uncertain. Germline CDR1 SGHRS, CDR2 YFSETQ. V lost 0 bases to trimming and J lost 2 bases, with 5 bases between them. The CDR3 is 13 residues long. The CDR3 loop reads CASSLAHNYGYTF. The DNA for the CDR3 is TGCGCCAGCAGCTTGGCCCACAACTATGGCTACACCTTC. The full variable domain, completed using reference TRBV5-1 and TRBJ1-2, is KAGVTQTPRYLIKTRGQQVTLSCSPISGHRSVSWYQQTPGQGLQFLFEYFSETQRNKGNFPGRFSGRQFSNSRSEMNVSTLELGDSALYLCASSLAHNYGYTFGSGTRLTVV.